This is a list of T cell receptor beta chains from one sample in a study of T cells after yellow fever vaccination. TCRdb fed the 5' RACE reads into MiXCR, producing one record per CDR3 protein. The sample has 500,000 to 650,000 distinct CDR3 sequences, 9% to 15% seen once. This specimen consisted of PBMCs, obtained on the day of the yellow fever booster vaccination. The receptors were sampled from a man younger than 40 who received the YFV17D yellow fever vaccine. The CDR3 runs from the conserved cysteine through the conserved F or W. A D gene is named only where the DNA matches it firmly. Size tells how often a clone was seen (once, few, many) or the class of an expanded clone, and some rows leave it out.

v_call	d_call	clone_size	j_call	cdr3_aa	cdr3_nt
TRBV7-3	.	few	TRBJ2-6	CASSFAPGRSSGANVLTF	TGTGCCAGCAGCTTCGCGCCGGGACGGAGCTCTGGGGCCAACGTCCTGACTTTC
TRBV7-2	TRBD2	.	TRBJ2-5	CASSHSGGEKTQYF	TGTGCCAGCAGCCATAGCGGGGGCGAAAAGACCCAGTACTTC
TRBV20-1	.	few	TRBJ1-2	CSASGAVTVYGYTF	TGCAGTGCTAGTGGGGCTGTGACAGTCTATGGCTACACCTTC
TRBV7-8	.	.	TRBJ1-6	CASSPVHLENSPLHF	TGTGCCAGCAGTCCAGTACATCTGGAGAATTCACCCCTCCACTTT
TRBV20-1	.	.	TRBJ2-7	CSASSTGSEQYF	TGCAGTGCTAGTAGTACAGGTAGCGAGCAGTACTTC
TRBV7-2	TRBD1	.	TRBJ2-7	CASSLAVTGGYEQYF	TGTGCCAGCAGCTTAGCGGTGACAGGGGGGTACGAGCAGTACTTC
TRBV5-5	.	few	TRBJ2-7	CASSLVGLLYEQYF	TGTGCCAGCAGCTTGGTGGGACTCCTCTACGAGCAGTACTTC
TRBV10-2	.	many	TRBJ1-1	CASSGSVAGTEAFF	TGCGCCAGCAGTGGGTCAGTGGCGGGCACTGAAGCTTTCTTT
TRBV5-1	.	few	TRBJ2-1	CASSLVVGGEQFF	TGCGCCAGCAGCTTGGTCGTAGGAGGTGAGCAGTTCTTC
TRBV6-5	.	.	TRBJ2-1	CASSYEGSSVEQFF	TGTGCCAGCAGTTACGAGGGTAGCTCGGTTGAGCAGTTCTTC
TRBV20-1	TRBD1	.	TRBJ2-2	CSALSGGWTPNTGELFF	TGCAGTGCCCTATCAGGGGGCTGGACTCCTAACACCGGGGAGCTGTTTTTT